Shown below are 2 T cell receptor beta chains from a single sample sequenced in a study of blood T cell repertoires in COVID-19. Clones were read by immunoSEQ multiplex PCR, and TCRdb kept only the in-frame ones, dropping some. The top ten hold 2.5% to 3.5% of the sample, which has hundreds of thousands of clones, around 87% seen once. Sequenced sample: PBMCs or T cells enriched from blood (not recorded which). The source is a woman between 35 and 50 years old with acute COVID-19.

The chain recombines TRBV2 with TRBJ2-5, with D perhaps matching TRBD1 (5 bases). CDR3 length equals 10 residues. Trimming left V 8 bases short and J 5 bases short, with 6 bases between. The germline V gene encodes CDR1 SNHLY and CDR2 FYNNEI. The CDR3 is CASAGETQYF. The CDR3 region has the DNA TGTGCCAGCGCAGGGGAGACCCAGTACTTC.

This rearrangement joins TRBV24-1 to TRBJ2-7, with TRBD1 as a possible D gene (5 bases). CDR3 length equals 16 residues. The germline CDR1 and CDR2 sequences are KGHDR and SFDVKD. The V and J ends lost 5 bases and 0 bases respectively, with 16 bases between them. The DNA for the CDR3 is TGTGCCACCAGTGGCCAAAGGGGATTAAGCTCCTACGAGCAGTACTTC. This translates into CATSGQRGLSSYEQYF.